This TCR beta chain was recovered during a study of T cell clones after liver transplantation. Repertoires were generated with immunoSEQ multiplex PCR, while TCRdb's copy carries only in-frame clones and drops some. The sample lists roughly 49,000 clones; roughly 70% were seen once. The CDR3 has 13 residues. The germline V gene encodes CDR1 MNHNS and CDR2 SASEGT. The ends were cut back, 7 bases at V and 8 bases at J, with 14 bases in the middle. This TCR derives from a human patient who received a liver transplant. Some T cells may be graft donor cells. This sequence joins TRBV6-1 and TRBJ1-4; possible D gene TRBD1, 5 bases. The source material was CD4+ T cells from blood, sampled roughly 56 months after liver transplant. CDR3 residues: CASTPRGKEKLFF. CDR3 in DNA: TGTGCCAGCACTCCTCGGGGGAAAGAAAAACTGTTTTTT.